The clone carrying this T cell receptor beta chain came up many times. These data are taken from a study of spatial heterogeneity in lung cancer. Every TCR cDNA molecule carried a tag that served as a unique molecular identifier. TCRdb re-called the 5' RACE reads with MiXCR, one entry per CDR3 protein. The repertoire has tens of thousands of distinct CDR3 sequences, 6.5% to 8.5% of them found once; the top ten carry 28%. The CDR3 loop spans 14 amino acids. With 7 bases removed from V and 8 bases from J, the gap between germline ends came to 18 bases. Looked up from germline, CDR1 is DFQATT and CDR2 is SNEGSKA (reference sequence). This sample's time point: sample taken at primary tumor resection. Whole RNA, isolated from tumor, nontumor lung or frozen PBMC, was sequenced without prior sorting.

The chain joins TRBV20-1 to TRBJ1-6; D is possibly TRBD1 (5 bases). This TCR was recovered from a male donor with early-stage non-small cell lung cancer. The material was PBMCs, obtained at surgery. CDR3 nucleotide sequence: TGCAGTGGCAGGGAGGGCGCGGGGGATTCACCCCTCCACTTT. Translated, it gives CSGREGAGDSPLHF.